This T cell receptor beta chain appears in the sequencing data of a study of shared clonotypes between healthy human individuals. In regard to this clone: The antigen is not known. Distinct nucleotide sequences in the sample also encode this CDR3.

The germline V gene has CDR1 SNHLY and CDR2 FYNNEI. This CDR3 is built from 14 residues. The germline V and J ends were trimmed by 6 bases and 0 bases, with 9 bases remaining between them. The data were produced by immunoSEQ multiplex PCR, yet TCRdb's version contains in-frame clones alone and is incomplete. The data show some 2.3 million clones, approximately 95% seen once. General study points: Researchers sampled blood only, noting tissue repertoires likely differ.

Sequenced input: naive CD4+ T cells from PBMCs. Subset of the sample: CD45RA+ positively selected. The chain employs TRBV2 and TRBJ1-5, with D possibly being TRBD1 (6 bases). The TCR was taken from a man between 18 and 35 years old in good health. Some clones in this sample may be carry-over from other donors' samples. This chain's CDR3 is CASRDRTSNQPQHF. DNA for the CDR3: TGTGCCAGCAGAGACAGGACTAGCAATCAGCCCCAGCATTTT.